A single T cell receptor (beta chain) is shown here with its context. The antigen remains undetermined. Healthy bone marrow donors made up the donors. This sample stems from a study of cytomegalovirus exposure and HLA in healthy donors. General study results and limits: For most TCR beta V segments, an earlier analysis put the productive rate at about 90% or about 30% of the time.

Trimming removed 5 bases at V and 0 bases at J, with 14 bases between. CDR1 is LNHDA, CDR2 SQIVND, per germline (reference sequence). The CDR3 contains 15 residues. In the PCR, 60 Vbeta and 13 Jbeta primers were used. TCRdb keeps only in-frame clones here, not all; method: immunoSEQ multiplex PCR. The sample lists approximately 100,000 clones, around 79% occurring once. The J gene is TRBJ2-7, the V gene TRBV19, with D possibly TRBD2 on 6 matching bases. This sequence originates from a woman in her forties in good health and CMV-seronegative. Sequencing was carried out using PBMCs. CDR3 coding DNA: TGTGCCAGTAGTTCCTCGGCGGGGAGCTCCTACGAGCAGTACTTC. It translates to CASSSSAGSSYEQYF. Full variable domain (remainder filled in from reference TRBV19 and TRBJ2-7): DGGITQSPKYLFRKEGQNVTLSCEQNLNHDAMYWYRQDPGQGLRLIYYSQIVNDFQKGDIAEGYSVSREKKESFPLTVTSAQKNPTAFYLCASSSSAGSSYEQYFGPGTRLTVT.